These 16 T cell receptor beta chains were sequenced from one sample in a study of radiotherapy plus CTLA-4 blockade in lung cancer. TCRdb's copy holds only in-frame clones and misses some; the assay was immunoSEQ multiplex PCR. The table records fewer than 95,000 clones, under 90% of them present only once. The specimen was peripheral blood, collected from a patient treated with radiotherapy plus ipilimumab. These receptors originate from a human donor with non-small cell lung cancer who had stable disease on radiotherapy plus ipilimumab.

V usage is TRBV2 and J usage is TRBJ2-1; D unclear. The V end was cut by 8 bases, the J end by 7 bases, with 15 bases between. CDR1 and CDR2 (germline): SNHLY, FYNNEI. The CDR3 consists of 13 residues. CDR3 residues: CASSTAMGNEQFF. As DNA, the CDR3 is TGTGCCAGCTCTACGGCTATGGGTAATGAGCAGTTCTTC.

Comment on this clone: This CDR3 is missing its conserved last phenylalanine or tryptophan, likely due to a read error. No DNA is shown, since the ends of the CDR3 on it are uncertain; the CDR3 is the one TCRdb lists. V usage is TRBV27 and J usage is TRBJ2-7; the table calls TRBD2, which could not be checked here. The CDR3 is 9 residues long, ends included. CDR1 and CDR2 (germline): MNHEY, SMNVEV (reference sequence). This CDR3 is CASSPRDFL.

The chain uses TRBV7-9 and TRBJ2-1; D might be TRBD1 or TRBD2, each matching 5 bases. The CDR3 totals 16 residues. The V gene lost 5 bases and the J gene lost 0 bases, with 14 bases spanning the gap. The V gene's germline CDR1 is SEHNR and CDR2 FQNEAQ (reference sequence). DNA of the CDR3: TGTGCCAGCAGCCCCCATACGGGGCGCTCCTACAATGAGCAGTTCTTC. As protein: CASSPHTGRSYNEQFF.

This clone showed up just once. The chain links TRBV7-9 to TRBJ2-3; 7 positions match TRBD1. The CDR3 is made up of 16 amino acids. Germline loops: CDR1 SEHNR, CDR2 FQNEAQ (reference sequence). Losses at the gene ends were 4 bases for V and 2 bases for J; bases not matched to a gene: 9. In DNA, the CDR3 is TGTGCCAGCAGCTCTGGTTTTGGGACAGCCACAGATACGCAGTATTTT. It codes for CASSSGFGTATDTQYF.

A remark on this clone: Other nucleotide sequences from this sample produce the same CDR3. V usage is TRBV7-2 and J usage is TRBJ2-7, with 9 bases lining up with TRBD2. The CDR3 length is 17 residues. The V gene end was trimmed by 4 bases and the J gene end by 3 bases; junction bases not matched to a gene: 13. Germline CDR1 and CDR2: SGHTA and FQGNSA. CDR3 nucleotides: TGTGCCAGCAGCTACGGTCGGGCGGGGGGGCCGAACTACGAGCAGTACTTC. Protein sequence: CASSYGRAGGPNYEQYF.

The chain is built from TRBV4-1 and TRBJ1-4; D unresolved. Germline-derived CDR1 and CDR2 are MGHRA and YSYEKL. The length of the CDR3 is 13 residues. V lost 4 bases, J lost 0 bases, and 3 bases lay in between. CDR3 sequence reads: CASSRATNEKLFF. CDR3 nucleotides: TGCGCCAGCAGCCGTGCAACTAATGAAAAACTGTTTTTT.

The gene calls are TRBV2 and TRBJ2-7; D perhaps matches TRBD2 (7 bases). The CDR3 has 12 amino acids. Trimming removed 7 bases at V and 3 bases at J, with 10 bases between. Germline loops: CDR1 SNHLY, CDR2 FYNNEI. For the CDR3, the DNA is TGTGCCAGCAAGGGGGGGATCTACGAGCAGTACTTC. It is translated as CASKGGIYEQYF.

The chain recombines TRBV6-5 with TRBJ1-6; D ambiguous. There are 16 residues in the CDR3. Trimming removed 0 bases at V and 14 bases at J, with 20 bases between. CDR1 MNHEY and CDR2 SVGAGI come from the germline V gene. The DNA for the CDR3 is TGTGCCAGCAGTTACTCTGGGCAGACGCCCCTTAGGGCCCTCCACTTT. Translation: CASSYSGQTPLRALHF.

The chain employs TRBV2 and TRBJ1-6; D is undetermined. Trimming shortened V by 9 bases and J by 4 bases, and 10 bases separated the two germline ends. This CDR3 is 13 amino acids long. Germline CDR1 reads SNHLY; CDR2 reads FYNNEI. CDR3 nucleotides: TGTGCCAGTTACTGGACTTATAATTCACCCCTCCACTTT. Its translation: CASYWTYNSPLHF.

This chain connects TRBV4-1 to TRBJ2-7, with 7 bases that match TRBD2. The junction had 9 bases not matched to a gene; V was cut back by 0 bases and J by 4 bases. This CDR3 is built from 16 residues. Germline loops: CDR1 MGHRA, CDR2 YSYEKL. The CDR3 DNA sequence: TGCGCCAGCAGCCAAGATCCCTCCGGGAGGTGGTACGAGCAGTACTTC. It encodes CASSQDPSGRWYEQYF.

This chain connects TRBV28 to TRBJ1-1, with D possibly matching TRBD1 (5 bases). CDR1 is MDHEN and CDR2 is SYDVKM in the germline V gene. The V gene lost 6 bases and the J gene lost 1 base, with 15 bases spanning the gap. The CDR3 loop spans 15 amino acids. The CDR3, as DNA: TGTGCCAGCAGACCCGAGGAGGGGAAGAACACTGAAGCTTTCTTT. Its protein is CASRPEEGKNTEAFF.

The CDR3 DNA reads as TGTGCCTGGAGTACAGGGGCCGACGGAGAAAAACTGTTTTTT. Encoded protein: CAWSTGADGEKLFF. This chain uses TRBV30 with TRBJ1-4, with 7 positions matching TRBD1. Germline CDR1 GTSNPN, CDR2 SVGIG (reference sequence). This CDR3 comprises 14 residues. J gave up 8 bases and V 2 bases, and 8 bases lay outside the gene matches. Based on the CDR3 plus reference TRBV30 and TRBJ1-4, the full variable domain is SQTIHQWPATLVQPVGSPLSLECTVEGTSNPNLYWYRQAAGRGLQLLFYSVGIGQISSEVPQNLSASRPQDRQFILSSKKLLLSDSGFYLCAWSTGADGEKLFFGSGTQLSVL.

The rearrangement joins TRBV4-2 to TRBJ1-6; D might be TRBD1 (6 bases). CDR3 length: 15 residues. Deletions cut 4 bases from V and 10 bases from J, with 17 bases between. Per germline, CDR1 LGHNA and CDR2 YNFKEQ. CDR3 DNA sequence: TGTGCCAGCAGCCCAAACTGGGGGGGGCGATCACCCCTCCACTTT. Amino acid sequence: CASSPNWGGRSPLHF.

V and J are TRBV7-9 and TRBJ1-1, with unresolved D. Germline-derived CDR1 and CDR2 are SEHNR and FQNEAQ (reference sequence). V dropped 4 bases and J dropped 1 base, with 16 bases sitting between them. The CDR3 runs 16 residues. Here the CDR3 reads CASSSPGLGENTEAFF. CDR3 bases: TGTGCCAGCAGCTCTCCGGGTCTCGGCGAGAACACTGAAGCTTTCTTT.

J is TRBJ2-3 and V is TRBV27; D may be TRBD2 (5 bases). The CDR3 totals 14 residues. Germline values: CDR1 MNHEY, CDR2 SMNVEV (reference sequence). V was cut by 7 bases and J by 6 bases, with 17 bases left in between. The CDR3, as DNA: TGTGCCAGCAAATTGTTCCGGGAAGGGGATACGCAGTATTTT. Protein sequence: CASKLFREGDTQYF.

V and J are TRBV7-2 and TRBJ2-2, with D tentatively TRBD2 (5 bases). Looked up from germline, CDR1 is SGHTA and CDR2 is FQGNSA. CDR3 size: 14 residues. V lost 5 bases to trimming and J lost 5 bases, with 12 bases between them. CDR3 bases: TGTGCCAGCAGCGGGGTAACGGGGACCGGGGAGCTGTTTTTT. Its translation is CASSGVTGTGELFF.